Each of the 27 T cell receptor beta chains below was sequenced from the same sample in a study of CD8 T cells in ankylosing spondylitis. These receptors' targets are unknown. Study results and caveats: Among TCR beta sequences, a motif of under ten highly homologous variants appeared characteristic of ankylosing spondylitis blood.

TCRdb re-derived calls from the 5' RACE reads in MiXCR, one entry per CDR3 protein. Of a few hundred thousand distinct CDR3 sequences listed, under 20% are singletons. Sequencing was carried out using blood, either unsorted or a sorted T cell fraction (not recorded which). The source of these receptors is a male donor with ankylosing spondylitis.

This chain connects TRBV4-3 to TRBJ2-1; D is ambiguous. The length of the CDR3 is 13 residues. Germline V CDR1 and CDR2: LGHNA, YSLEER. Trimming pared 0 bases from V and 12 bases from J, leaving 12 bases between. The CDR3 protein is CASSQEEQLRQFF. The CDR3 nucleotides are TGCGCCAGCAGCCAAGAGGAGCAGTTGAGGCAGTTCTTC.

The table lists this clonotype with a few counts. The chain carries TRBV3-1 and TRBJ2-7; TRBD1 aligns across 9 bases. The CDR3 is made up of 14 amino acids. The J segment lost 5 bases and the V segment lost 7 bases, leaving 9 bases of the junction unmatched. Germline lookup yields CDR1 LGHDT and CDR2 YNNKEL (reference sequence). This CDR3 reads CASTARDRVDEQYF. For the CDR3, the DNA is TGTGCCAGCACCGCCCGGGACAGGGTGGACGAGCAGTACTTC.

The gene calls are TRBV12-3 or TRBV12-4 and TRBJ2-7; D gene unclear. The CDR3 loop spans 13 amino acids. The V gene lost 3 bases and the J gene lost 3 bases, with 9 bases spanning the gap. This chain's CDR3 is CASSLSQDYEQYF. The CDR3 nucleotides read TGTGCCAGCAGTTTGAGTCAGGACTACGAGCAGTACTTC.

The rearrangement uses TRBV4-2 and TRBJ2-3, with no clear D. Germline-derived CDR1 and CDR2 are LGHNA and YNFKEQ. Trimming took off 4 bases at V and 4 bases at J, with 9 bases between the two ends. This CDR3 comprises 13 residues. CDR3 amino acids: CASSRDIADTQYF. The CDR3 DNA sequence: TGTGCCAGCAGCCGAGATATAGCAGATACGCAGTATTTT.

This clonotype was seen more than once but under ten times. The chain employs TRBV29-1 and TRBJ1-1, with unresolved D. Germline V gene sequence: CDR1 SQVTM, CDR2 ANQGSEA. V lost 3 bases to trimming and J lost 5 bases, with 10 bases between them. This CDR3 is built from 12 residues. CDR3 bases: TGCAGCGTTGACAGCGGTGGGACTGAAGCTTTCTTT. It yields the protein CSVDSGGTEAFF.

The chain joins TRBV4-2 to TRBJ1-3; D gene unclear. Per the germline V gene, CDR1 is LGHNA and CDR2 is YNFKEQ. The CDR3 is 18 amino acids. The V and J ends lost 2 bases and 0 bases respectively, with 17 bases between them. CDR3: CASSQTEYFSGSGNTIYF. The DNA for the CDR3 is TGTGCCAGCAGCCAAACCGAATACTTCTCCGGCTCTGGAAACACCATATATTTT.

This chain joins TRBV20-1 and TRBJ2-7; D is possibly TRBD1 or TRBD2 (6 bases each). The CDR3 totals 14 residues. V shed 3 bases and J shed 3 bases, with 15 bases lying between them. Germline V CDR1 and CDR2: DFQATT, SNEGSKA (reference sequence). CDR3 sequence: CSASPEGGFYEQYF. The CDR3 DNA follows: TGCAGTGCTAGCCCCGAGGGGGGTTTCTACGAGCAGTACTTC.

The CDR3 DNA reads TGTGCCAGCAGCCCCGGGACAGGTGATCGCGAGCAGTACTTC. Encoded protein: CASSPGTGDREQYF. The chain carries TRBV3-1 and TRBJ2-7, with 8 bases fitting TRBD1. Losses at the gene ends were 4 bases for V and 6 bases for J; bases not matched to a gene: 8. Germline-derived CDR1 and CDR2 are LGHDT and YNNKEL (reference sequence). This CDR3 has 14 amino acids.

This clonotype was picked up a small number of times. This sequence joins TRBV3-1 and TRBJ1-1; no firm D call. This CDR3 is 17 amino acids long. The germline gives CDR1 LGHDT, CDR2 YNNKEL (reference sequence). Trimming shortened V by 4 bases and J by 4 bases, and 22 bases separated the two germline ends. As DNA, the CDR3 is TGTGCCAGCAGCCCCTCAGTTAACCGTCGCCGGGGCACTGAAGCTTTCTTT. The encoded protein is CASSPSVNRRRGTEAFF.

This clonotype has only a few counts. The chain joins TRBV20-1 to TRBJ2-1; 10 bases are shared with TRBD1. The CDR3 has 15 residues. V was clipped by 6 bases and J by 1 base; unmatched bases: 6. The germline V gene encodes CDR1 DFQATT and CDR2 SNEGSKA (reference sequence). CDR3: CSARQGARSYNEQFF. CDR3 nucleotide sequence: TGCAGTGCCAGACAGGGGGCGCGGTCCTACAATGAGCAGTTCTTC.

This clonotype was counted ten times or more. The V call is TRBV5-1, the J call TRBJ1-1; D gene uncertain. The CDR3 runs to 14 residues. Trimming cost V 2 bases and J 4 bases, with 12 bases left between them. Per the germline V gene, CDR1 is SGHRS and CDR2 is YFSETQ. The CDR3 DNA is TGCGCCAGCAGCTTAGGAACCTTGGGCACTGAAGCTTTCTTT. Its protein product is CASSLGTLGTEAFF.

The chain links TRBV20-1 to TRBJ2-5; unclear D gene. Trimming stripped 0 bases from V and 1 base from J, with 12 bases between. The CDR3 runs to 15 residues. Germline lookup yields CDR1 DFQATT and CDR2 SNEGSKA (reference sequence). Here the CDR3 reads CSAREIGYLQETQYF. Written as DNA, the CDR3 is TGCAGTGCTAGAGAGATAGGGTACCTCCAAGAGACCCAGTACTTC.

In this sample, this clonotype turned up many times. The chain recombines TRBV6-2 or TRBV6-3 with TRBJ1-1; D possibly corresponds to TRBD1 (6 bases). This CDR3 is 17 amino acids long. V was pared by 0 bases and J by 6 bases, with 20 bases between. The V gene's germline CDR1 is MNHEY and CDR2 SVGEGT. Here the CDR3 reads CASSYSKIAGGRSEAFF. CDR3 in DNA: TGTGCCAGCAGTTACTCGAAGATCGCGGGGGGGCGTTCTGAAGCTTTCTTT.

The chain employs TRBV5-1 and TRBJ2-3, with 13 nucleotides matching TRBD2. Germline V lookup: CDR1 SGHRS, CDR2 YFSETQ. The CDR3 is 20 amino acids. J lost 0 bases, V lost 0 bases, and 10 bases had no gene match. CDR3 residues: CASSLEGLAGPWGSTDTQYF. CDR3 nucleotide sequence: TGCGCCAGCAGCTTGGAGGGACTAGCGGGGCCCTGGGGTAGCACAGATACGCAGTATTTT.

In its sample, this clonotype was seen a few times. The chain couples TRBV18 to TRBJ2-5, with 7 nucleotides matching TRBD1. Trimming took 3 bases from V and 1 from J; bases not matched to a gene: 5. CDR3 length: 15 amino acids. CDR1 and CDR2 (germline): KGHSH, LQKENI. The CDR3 sequence is CASSPLTGRQETQYF. CDR3 bases: TGTGCCAGCTCACCGCTGACAGGGCGCCAAGAGACCCAGTACTTC. Full variable domain (rest looked up from reference TRBV18 and TRBJ2-5): NAGVMQNPRHLVRRRGQEARLRCSPMKGHSHVYWYRQLPEEGLKFMVYLQKENIIDESGMPKERFSAEFPKEGPSILRIQQVVRGDSAAYFCASSPLTGRQETQYFGPGTRLLVL.

J is TRBJ1-1 and V is TRBV7-2, with 7 positions matching TRBD1. There are 14 residues in the CDR3. From germline, CDR1 is SGHTA and CDR2 FQGNSA. With 5 bases clipped from V and 5 bases from J, the junction kept 8 bases outside the gene matches. CDR3 sequence (DNA): TGTGCCAGCAGCCTGACAGGGCCACGAACTGAAGCTTTCTTT. It encodes CASSLTGPRTEAFF.

The sample holds a few counts of this clonotype. The gene calls are TRBV20-1 and TRBJ1-1; D gene uncertain. Germline assignment: CDR1 DFQATT and CDR2 SNEGSKA (reference sequence). The CDR3 loop spans 11 amino acids. V was pared by 4 bases and J by 11 bases, with 14 bases between. CDR3 nucleotides: TGCAGTGCTACCCAAATAAACGGGGCTTTCTTT. This sequence encodes CSATQINGAFF.

The V call is TRBV4-1, the J call TRBJ2-3, with TRBD1 matching 10 bases. Germline V gene sequence: CDR1 MGHRA, CDR2 YSYEKL. The CDR3 sequence is 15 residues long. After removal of 7 bases from V and 3 bases from J, the junction contained 7 bases not matched to a gene. The CDR3 is CASKLGQGGTDTQYF. CDR3 DNA sequence: TGCGCCAGCAAACTCGGACAGGGGGGTACAGATACGCAGTATTTT.

This clonotype was seen more than once but under ten times. The J gene is TRBJ2-3, the V gene TRBV11-1; D tentatively reads TRBD1 or TRBD2 (5 bases each). The CDR3 is 18 residues long. Germline assignment: CDR1 SGHAT and CDR2 FQDESV (reference sequence). The ends were cut back, 5 bases at V and 2 bases at J, with 23 bases in the middle. The chain's CDR3 is CASSLSLQGRPYTDTQYF. For the CDR3, the DNA is TGTGCCAGCAGCCTATCCTTGCAGGGACGGCCATACACAGATACGCAGTATTTT.

This clonotype was seen more than once but under ten times. The V gene is TRBV3-1, the J gene TRBJ2-6; D not certain. This CDR3 has 15 residues. CDR1 is LGHDT and CDR2 is YNNKEL in the germline V gene (reference sequence). With 2 bases removed from V and 2 bases from J, the gap between germline ends came to 7 bases. In nucleotides, the CDR3 is TGTGCCAGCAGCCAAATGTTTGCTGGGGCCAACGTCCTGACTTTC. It is translated as CASSQMFAGANVLTF.

This clonotype has more than one count but fewer than ten. CDR3: CASRPPVGGRGEQYF. As DNA, the CDR3 is TGTGCCAGCAGGCCTCCGGTAGGGGGGAGAGGTGAGCAGTACTTC. This chain uses TRBV7-9 with TRBJ2-7; perhaps D is TRBD1 or TRBD2 (6 bases each). Per germline, CDR1 SEHNR and CDR2 FQNEAQ (reference sequence). The CDR3 loop spans 15 amino acids. Deletions cut 6 bases from V and 7 bases from J, with 22 bases between.

The chain joins TRBV7-9 to TRBJ2-5; 11 nucleotides align to TRBD2. This CDR3 has 15 residues. The junction had 4 bases not matched to a gene; V was cut back by 5 bases and J by 2 bases. Germline loops: CDR1 SEHNR, CDR2 FQNEAQ (reference sequence). Here the CDR3 DNA reads TGTGCCAGCAGCCAGACTAGCGGGGTGCAAGAGACCCAGTACTTC. Protein sequence: CASSQTSGVQETQYF.

This clonotype was seen a few times. The rearrangement links TRBV5-6 to TRBJ2-1, with D hard to call. From germline, CDR1 is SGHDT and CDR2 YYEEEE. The germline V and J ends were trimmed by 0 bases and 4 bases, with 14 bases remaining between them. The CDR3 is made up of 16 amino acids. The CDR3 spells CASSLDMDPSYNEQFF. The DNA for the CDR3 is TGTGCCAGCAGCTTGGACATGGATCCCTCTTACAATGAGCAGTTCTTC.

In its sample, this clonotype was seen once. The chain couples TRBV7-9 to TRBJ2-7; D is undetermined. This CDR3 has 14 residues. The V and J ends lost 3 bases and 0 bases respectively, with 9 bases between them. From germline, CDR1 is SEHNR and CDR2 FQNEAQ (reference sequence). The CDR3 reads CASSFGSSSYEQYF. The CDR3 nucleotides are TGTGCCAGCAGCTTCGGCAGTAGCTCCTACGAGCAGTACTTC.

This chain joins TRBV27 and TRBJ2-7; TRBD1 agrees at 8 bases. Germline assignment: CDR1 MNHEY and CDR2 SMNVEV (reference sequence). With 2 bases clipped from V and 2 bases from J, the junction kept 11 bases outside the gene matches. The CDR3 length is 17 residues. CDR3 region: CASSLLPRTGTPYEQYF. Here the CDR3 DNA reads TGTGCCAGCAGTTTACTCCCCAGGACAGGGACACCCTACGAGCAGTACTTC.

This clonotype was found a few times. V usage is TRBV27 and J usage is TRBJ1-6; TRBD1 matches at 9 bases. CDR1 is MNHEY and CDR2 is SMNVEV in the germline V gene (reference sequence). V was pared by 0 bases and J by 7 bases, with 13 bases of the junction left unmatched. The CDR3 is 19 amino acids. In DNA, the CDR3 is TGTGCCAGCAGTTTATCTGGGACAGGGTGGGCCGGAGGGAATTCACCCCTCCACTTT. It is translated as CASSLSGTGWAGGNSPLHF.

This CDR3 is CASTLGGGPGTEAFF. The CDR3 DNA sequence: TGTGCCAGCACCCTAGGGGGGGGTCCGGGCACTGAAGCTTTCTTT. The chain combines TRBV7-6 with TRBJ1-1; TRBD1 is a possible D gene (6 bases). There are 15 residues in the CDR3. The germline V gene has CDR1 SGHVS and CDR2 FNYEAQ. V lost 7 bases and J 4 bases, leaving 19 bases between the germline ends. The full variable domain, with the rest looked up from reference TRBV7-6 and TRBJ1-1, is GAGVSQSPRYKVTKRGQDVALRCDPISGHVSLYWYRQALGQGPEFLTYFNYEAQQDKSGLPNDRFSAERPEGSISTLTIQRTEQRDSAMYRCASTLGGGPGTEAFFGQGTRLTVV.